This T cell receptor (beta chain) was recorded in a study of blood T cell repertoires in COVID-19. Background on the study: The study drew acute and convalescent COVID-19 samples from the United States, Italy and Spain. T cells, B-cell-depleted T cells, or PBMCs supplied cDNA or gDNA.

Across over 20 US areas, participants ranged in age from about 18 to 90 years. Authors' data handling: Counts of nucleated cells, estimated from reference gene primer amplification, were obtained. Libraries were prepared by immunoSEQ multiplex PCR; TCRdb keeps only in-frame clonotypes and omits some of them. For V, J and clone size, that table is used; D and trimming come from the DNA. This sample yields about 250,000 clones, of which approximately 85% are seen a single time; 9.1% belongs to the top ten. The CDR3 contains 15 residues. The V gene's germline CDR1 is SGHNT and CDR2 YYREEE (reference sequence). Losses at the gene ends were 4 bases for V and 5 bases for J; bases not matched to a gene: 11.

The V gene is TRBV5-4, the J gene TRBJ1-1, with 7 positions matching TRBD1. The receptor comes from a woman in her fifties or sixties with acute COVID-19. The specimen was PBMCs or T cells enriched from blood (not recorded which). The CDR3: CASSRSTGVGTEAFF. In DNA, the CDR3 is TGTGCCAGCAGCCGATCAACAGGGGTAGGGACTGAAGCTTTCTTT. Combining the CDR3 with reference TRBV5-4 and TRBJ1-1 gives the whole variable domain ETGVTQSPTHLIKTRGQQVTLRCSSQSGHNTVSWYQQALGQGPQFIFQYYREEENGRGNFPPRFSGLQFPNYSSELNVNALELDDSALYLCASSRSTGVGTEAFFGQGTRLTVV.